The 16 T cell receptor beta chains listed next were all sequenced from one sample in a study of breast tumors, draining lymph nodes, adjacent tissues. The lymph nodes were axillary draining lymph nodes from breast cancer patients. TCRdb redid the calling of the multiplex PCR reads with MiXCR, one entry per CDR3 protein. The profile shows 85,000 to 130,000 distinct CDR3 sequences, around 20% of them singletons. The source material was axillary lymph node tissue. These receptors all stem from a female donor with breast cancer. Some clones in this sample may be carry-over from other donors' samples.

This clonotype was detected many times. This chain uses TRBV2 with TRBJ2-7, with a tentative D call TRBD2 (5 bases). Germline loops: CDR1 SNHLY, CDR2 FYNNEI. The V end lost 3 bases, the J end lost 1 base, and 16 bases lay between the germline ends. The length of the CDR3 is 16 residues. In DNA form, the CDR3 reads TGTGCCAGCAGTGATGGTGGTGGGAGAGATTCCTACGAGCAGTACTTC. Its protein product is CASSDGGGRDSYEQYF.

A word on this clonotype: A much larger clonotype is one base distant, so this may be a read error. The CDR3 end shows no conserved phenylalanine or tryptophan, and so a read error is likely. This chain links TRBV19 with TRBJ2-1, with 14 bases matching TRBD2. V shed 5 bases, J shed 4 bases, and the junction held 1 base outside the gene matches. The V gene's germline CDR1 is LNHDA and CDR2 SQIVND (reference sequence). The CDR3 is 15 amino acids. In DNA, the CDR3 is TGTGCCAGTAGTGGGACTAGCGGGGGATACAATGAGCAGTTCCTC. Translating it yields CASSGTSGGYNEQFL.

This clonotype occurred many times. The rearrangement uses TRBV19 and TRBJ1-6; possibly TRBD1 for D (6 bases). The CDR3 consists of 14 residues. From germline, CDR1 is LNHDA and CDR2 SQIVND (reference sequence). Deletions cut 5 bases from V and 14 bases from J, with 19 bases between. CDR3 protein: CASSLSGQFISLHF. The CDR3 DNA follows: TGTGCCAGTAGTCTCTCGGGACAATTCATATCCCTCCACTTT.

This sequence joins TRBV9 and TRBJ2-4; possible D gene TRBD2, 7 bases. V was pared by 4 bases and J by 3 bases, with 20 bases between. Germline loops: CDR1 SGDLS, CDR2 YYNGEE. The CDR3 has 17 residues. CDR3 sequence reads: CASSPRPGGSGKNIQYF. For the CDR3, the DNA is TGTGCCAGCAGCCCCCGACCGGGGGGCTCAGGCAAAAACATTCAGTACTTC. Supplemented by reference TRBV9 and TRBJ2-4, the full variable domain reads DSGVTQTPKHLITATGQRVTLRCSPRSGDLSVYWYQQSLDQGLQFLIQYYNGEERAKGNILERFSAQQFPDLHSELNLSSLELGDSALYFCASSPRPGGSGKNIQYFGAGTRLSVL.

A remark on this clonotype: With a much larger clone just one base away, this may be a read error. The chain is built from TRBV7-6 and TRBJ2-1; 12 nucleotides match TRBD2. The CDR3 length is 17 residues. CDR1 is SGHVS and CDR2 is FNYEAQ in the germline V gene. CDR3 coding DNA: TGTGCCAGCAGCCCATCAGTCGGACTAGCGGGAAAGAATGGGCAGTTCTTC. Protein: CASSPSVGLAGKNGQFF.

This clonotype was counted many times. J is TRBJ2-7 and V is TRBV4-1; 9 bases agree with TRBD2. Germline V gene data show CDR1 as MGHRA and CDR2 as YSYEKL. This CDR3 region has 14 residues. V lost 6 bases, J lost 2 bases, and 5 bases stayed unmatched. Written as DNA, the CDR3 is TGCGCCAGCAGGGCGGGACTAGCCACCTACGAGCAGTACTTC. Its protein product is CASRAGLATYEQYF.

A word on this clonotype: One end of the junction is discordant with germline, which a read error may explain. V gene TRBV19 combines with J gene TRBJ2-5; D gene ambiguous. Germline lookup yields CDR1 LNHDA and CDR2 SQIVND (reference sequence). The CDR3 length is 13 residues. In DNA form, the CDR3 reads TGCGCCAGTAGTGTTAGTGGGCTGGAGACCCAGTACTTC. Protein sequence: CASSVSGLETQYF.

This clonotype was found many times. This chain links TRBV7-9 with TRBJ1-2; 7 bases map to TRBD1. The V gene's germline CDR1 is SEHNR and CDR2 FQNEAQ (reference sequence). V lost 8 bases to trimming and J lost 5 bases; unmatched junction nucleotides: 8. This CDR3 comprises 13 residues. DNA of the CDR3: TGTGCCAGCGCCTCACAGGGGATTTATGGCTACACCTTC. It yields the protein CASASQGIYGYTF.

This clonotype was seen at least ten times. The chain carries TRBV20-1 and TRBJ1-5; D ambiguous. The CDR3 runs to 16 residues. Trimming took off 0 bases at V and 3 bases at J, with 15 bases between the two ends. CDR1 and CDR2 (germline): DFQATT, SNEGSKA (reference sequence). CDR3 in DNA: TGCAGTGCTAGAGATAGCCGGGCAGGAAACAATCAGCCCCAGCATTTT. Translating gives CSARDSRAGNNQPQHF.

This clonotype appeared many times. The V and J genes are TRBV19 and TRBJ2-1; 16 bases match TRBD2. After removal of 4 bases from V and 1 base from J, the junction contained 4 bases not matched to a gene. The CDR3 contains 18 residues. Germline loops: CDR1 LNHDA, CDR2 SQIVND (reference sequence). CDR3 amino acids: CASSRGLAGGGSYNEQFF. CDR3 in DNA: TGTGCCAGTAGTAGGGGACTAGCGGGAGGGGGGTCCTACAATGAGCAGTTCTTC. The full variable domain, its missing parts supplied by reference TRBV19 and TRBJ2-1, is DGGITQSPKYLFRKEGQNVTLSCEQNLNHDAMYWYRQDPGQGLRLIYYSQIVNDFQKGDIAEGYSVSREKKESFPLTVTSAQKNPTAFYLCASSRGLAGGGSYNEQFFGPGTRLTVL.

As to this clonotype: A much larger clone sits a single nucleotide away, making a read error possible. The rearrangement joins TRBV27 to TRBJ1-6, with D possibly being TRBD1 (5 bases). The CDR3 runs to 14 residues. V gave up 6 bases and J gave up 9 bases, with 15 bases separating them. Germline V gene data show CDR1 as MNHEY and CDR2 as SMNVEV (reference sequence). The CDR3 loop reads CASRLRRGGSPLHF. The CDR3 region has the DNA TGTGCCAGCAGACTGAGACGGGGGGGTTCACCCCTCCACTTT.

This clonotype has just one count. The genes are TRBV3-1 and TRBJ2-1, with D perhaps TRBD2 (6 bases). Trimming shortened V by 0 bases and J by 3 bases, and 12 bases separated the two germline ends. CDR3 length: 16 residues. From germline, CDR1 is LGHDT and CDR2 YNNKEL (reference sequence). CDR3 sequence (DNA): TGTGCCAGCAGCCAAGATCTAGGGAGGCTCTACAATGAGCAGTTCTTC. Protein product: CASSQDLGRLYNEQFF.

This clonotype has at least ten counts. The chain carries TRBV7-2 and TRBJ1-3; D not resolved. Germline V gene data show CDR1 as SGHTA and CDR2 as FQGNSA. The CDR3 extends over 14 amino acids. Trimming took 5 bases from V and 0 from J, leaving 8 bases between them. Written as DNA, the CDR3 is TGTGCCAGCAGCCTTCAGAACTCTGGAAACACCATATATTTT. Protein: CASSLQNSGNTIYF.

This clonotype was picked up many times. CDR3 in amino acids: CASSLRGETQETQYF. For the CDR3, the DNA is TGCGCCAGCAGCTTGAGGGGGGAAACTCAAGAGACCCAGTACTTC. The chain combines TRBV5-1 with TRBJ2-5, with D tentatively TRBD1 or TRBD2 (6 bases each). Trimming cost V 1 base and J 2 bases, with 12 bases left between them. CDR3 length: 15 residues. The germline V gene encodes CDR1 SGHRS and CDR2 YFSETQ.

The rearrangement links TRBV20-1 to TRBJ1-6; 9 bases are shared with TRBD1. CDR1 DFQATT and CDR2 SNEGSKA come from the germline V gene (reference sequence). The CDR3 has 13 residues. V gave up 3 bases and J gave up 8 bases; unmatched junction bases: 2. The CDR3 DNA reads TGCAGTGCTAGGGGGACAGGGTATTCACCCCTCCACTTT. It translates to CSARGTGYSPLHF.

This clonotype was seen ten or more times. The chain joins TRBV19 to TRBJ1-6; no firm D call. V was shortened by 6 bases and J by 0 bases, with 15 bases between the two germline ends. Germline V CDR1 and CDR2: LNHDA, SQIVND (reference sequence). This CDR3 is 17 amino acids long. This chain's CDR3 is CASRSASMSSYNSPLHF. CDR3 coding DNA: TGTGCCAGTAGATCAGCATCCATGAGCTCCTATAATTCACCCCTCCACTTT.